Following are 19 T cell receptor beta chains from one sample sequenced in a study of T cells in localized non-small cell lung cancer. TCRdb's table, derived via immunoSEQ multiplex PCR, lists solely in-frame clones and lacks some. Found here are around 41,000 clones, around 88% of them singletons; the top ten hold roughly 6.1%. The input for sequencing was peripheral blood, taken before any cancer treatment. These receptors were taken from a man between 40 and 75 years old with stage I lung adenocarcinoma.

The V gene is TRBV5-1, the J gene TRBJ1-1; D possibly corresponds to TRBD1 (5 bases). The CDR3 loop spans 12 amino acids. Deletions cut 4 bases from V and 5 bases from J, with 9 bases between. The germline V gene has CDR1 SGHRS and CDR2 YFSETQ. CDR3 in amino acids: CASSAEGTEAFF. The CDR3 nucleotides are TGCGCCAGCAGCGCGGAGGGGACTGAAGCTTTCTTT.

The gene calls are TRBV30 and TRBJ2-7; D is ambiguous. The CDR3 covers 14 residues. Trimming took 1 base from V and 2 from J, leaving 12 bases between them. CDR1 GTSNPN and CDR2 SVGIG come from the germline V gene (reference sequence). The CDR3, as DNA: TGTGCCTGGAGTGACCTCAGGAAGACCTACGAGCAGTACTTC. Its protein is CAWSDLRKTYEQYF.

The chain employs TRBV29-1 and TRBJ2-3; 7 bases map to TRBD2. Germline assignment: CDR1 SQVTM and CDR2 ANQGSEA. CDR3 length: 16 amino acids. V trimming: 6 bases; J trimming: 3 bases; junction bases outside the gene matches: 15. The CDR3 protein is CSVPGRASGYTDTQYF. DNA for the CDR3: TGCAGCGTCCCCGGTCGGGCTAGCGGCTATACAGATACGCAGTATTTT.

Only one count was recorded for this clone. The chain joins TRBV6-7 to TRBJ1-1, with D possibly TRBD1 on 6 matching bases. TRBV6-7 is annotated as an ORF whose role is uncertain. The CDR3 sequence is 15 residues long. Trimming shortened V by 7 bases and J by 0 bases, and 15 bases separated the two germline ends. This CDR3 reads CASTGAGAMNTEAFF. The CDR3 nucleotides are TGTGCCAGCACAGGGGCAGGGGCTATGAACACTGAAGCTTTCTTT.

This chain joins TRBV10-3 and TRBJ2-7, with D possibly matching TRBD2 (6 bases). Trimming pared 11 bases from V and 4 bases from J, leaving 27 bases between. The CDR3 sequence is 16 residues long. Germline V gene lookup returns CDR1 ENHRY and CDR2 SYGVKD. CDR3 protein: CAPPWLGSPQVYEQYF. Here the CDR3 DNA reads TGTGCCCCCCCATGGCTCGGGAGCCCCCAAGTGTACGAGCAGTACTTC.

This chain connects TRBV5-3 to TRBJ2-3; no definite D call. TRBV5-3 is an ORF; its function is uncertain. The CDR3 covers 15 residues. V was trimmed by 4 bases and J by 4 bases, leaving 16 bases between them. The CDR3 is CARSTLRSTADTQYF. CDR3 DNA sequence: TGTGCCAGAAGCACTTTGCGGAGTACGGCAGATACGCAGTATTTT.

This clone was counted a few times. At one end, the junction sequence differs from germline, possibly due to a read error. CDR3 amino acids: CASSLAIQRQETQYF. The DNA for the CDR3 is TGTGCTAGCAGCTTAGCGATCCAGCGGCAAGAGACCCAGTACTTC. J is TRBJ2-5 and V is TRBV7-7, with D possibly TRBD2 on 5 matching bases. This CDR3 contains 15 residues. Germline-derived CDR1 and CDR2 are SSHAT and FNYEAQ (reference sequence).

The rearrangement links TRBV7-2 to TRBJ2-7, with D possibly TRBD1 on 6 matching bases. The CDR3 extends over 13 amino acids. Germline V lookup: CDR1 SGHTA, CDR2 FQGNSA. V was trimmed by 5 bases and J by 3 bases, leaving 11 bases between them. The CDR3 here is CASSASGVYEQYF. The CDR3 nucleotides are TGTGCCAGCAGCGCCTCAGGGGTCTACGAGCAGTACTTC.

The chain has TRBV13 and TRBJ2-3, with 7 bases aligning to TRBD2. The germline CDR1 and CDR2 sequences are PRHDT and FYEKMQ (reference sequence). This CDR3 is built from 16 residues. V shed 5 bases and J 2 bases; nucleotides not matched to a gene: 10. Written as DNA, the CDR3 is TGTGCCAGCAGCGGTAGTGGGAGGGTGTTCACAGATACGCAGTATTTT. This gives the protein CASSGSGRVFTDTQYF. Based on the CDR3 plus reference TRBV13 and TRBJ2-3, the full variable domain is AAGVIQSPRHLIKEKRETATLKCYPIPRHDTVYWYQQGPGQDPQFLISFYEKMQSDKGSIPDRFSAQQFSDYHSELNMSSLELGDSALYFCASSGSGRVFTDTQYFGPGTRLTVL.

CDR3 protein: CASRSSNEQYF. CDR3 sequence (DNA): TGTGCCAGCAGGTCTAGCAACGAGCAGTACTTC. J is TRBJ2-7 and V is TRBV2, with TRBD2 as a possible D gene (5 bases). This CDR3 has 11 residues. Germline values: CDR1 SNHLY, CDR2 FYNNEI. Deletions cut 6 bases from V and 5 bases from J, with 8 bases between.

The CDR3 here is CASLGEGGEKLFF. The DNA for the CDR3 is TGTGCCAGCCTCGGGGAGGGCGGGGAAAAACTGTTTTTT. V usage is TRBV28 and J usage is TRBJ1-4; D ambiguous. V lost 8 bases and J lost 8, with 15 bases in between. Germline V gives CDR1 MDHEN, CDR2 SYDVKM. CDR3 length equals 13 residues.

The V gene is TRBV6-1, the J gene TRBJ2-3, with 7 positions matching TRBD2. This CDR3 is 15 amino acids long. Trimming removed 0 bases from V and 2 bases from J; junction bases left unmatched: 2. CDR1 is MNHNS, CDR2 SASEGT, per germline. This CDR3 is CASSEAGGNTDTQYF. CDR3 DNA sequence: TGTGCCAGCAGTGAAGCGGGAGGGAACACAGATACGCAGTATTTT.

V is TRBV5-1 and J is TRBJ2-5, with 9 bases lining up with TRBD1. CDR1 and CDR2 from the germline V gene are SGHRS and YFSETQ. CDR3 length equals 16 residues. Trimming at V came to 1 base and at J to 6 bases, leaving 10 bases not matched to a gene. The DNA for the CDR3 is TGCGCCAGCAGCTTGTTCATGGCACAGGGGGCCAAGACCCAGTACTTC. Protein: CASSLFMAQGAKTQYF.

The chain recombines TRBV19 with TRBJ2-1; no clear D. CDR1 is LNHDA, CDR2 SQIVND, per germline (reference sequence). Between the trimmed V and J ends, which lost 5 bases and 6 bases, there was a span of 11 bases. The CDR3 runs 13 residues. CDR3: CASSPGPFNEQFF. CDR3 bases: TGTGCCAGTAGTCCTGGCCCCTTCAATGAGCAGTTCTTC.

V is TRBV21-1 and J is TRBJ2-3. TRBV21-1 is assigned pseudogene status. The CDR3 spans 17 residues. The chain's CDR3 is CASSKAVGGTITDTQYF. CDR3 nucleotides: TGTGCCAGCAGCAAAGCGGTTGGAGGGACAATCACAGATACGCAGTATTTT.

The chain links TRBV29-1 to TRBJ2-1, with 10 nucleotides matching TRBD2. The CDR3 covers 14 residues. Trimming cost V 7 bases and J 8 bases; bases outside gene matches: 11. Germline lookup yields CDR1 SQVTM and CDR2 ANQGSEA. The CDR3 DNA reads TGCAGCGCCCCCCCTAGCGGGAGTAGCGATGAGCAGTTCTTC. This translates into CSAPPSGSSDEQFF.

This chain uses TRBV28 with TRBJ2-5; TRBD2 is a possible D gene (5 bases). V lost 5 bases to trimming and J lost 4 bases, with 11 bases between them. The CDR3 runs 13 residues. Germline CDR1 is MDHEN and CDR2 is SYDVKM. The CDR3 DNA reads TGTGCCAGCAGTCGTTCTAGCCTAGAGACCCAGTACTTC. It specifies CASSRSSLETQYF.

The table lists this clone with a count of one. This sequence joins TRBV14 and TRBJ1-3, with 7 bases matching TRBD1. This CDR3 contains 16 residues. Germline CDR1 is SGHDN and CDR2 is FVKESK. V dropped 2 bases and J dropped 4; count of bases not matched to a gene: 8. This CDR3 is CASSQLRGRPGNTIYF. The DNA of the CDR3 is TGTGCCAGCAGCCAATTAAGGGGGCGCCCCGGAAACACCATATATTTT.

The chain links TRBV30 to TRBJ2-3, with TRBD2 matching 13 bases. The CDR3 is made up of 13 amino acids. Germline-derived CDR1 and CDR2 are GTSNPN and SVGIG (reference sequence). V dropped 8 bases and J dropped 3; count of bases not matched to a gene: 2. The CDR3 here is CAGGLAGTDTQYF. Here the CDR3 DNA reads TGTGCCGGGGGACTAGCGGGGACAGATACGCAGTATTTT.